This T cell receptor beta chain was identified during a study of blood T cell repertoires in COVID-19. Across the study: PBMCs, B-cell-depleted T cells, or T cells were the source of the cDNA or gDNA that made up the material.

Libraries were prepared by immunoSEQ multiplex PCR; TCRdb keeps only in-frame clonotypes and omits some of them. The sample includes 200,000 to 250,000 clones, just under 85% seen only once; the top ten take approximately 16%. The study assigned cohorts using participant-reported clinical history. The CDR3 is 17 residues long. V was pared by 8 bases and J by 0 bases, with 10 bases of the junction left unmatched. From germline, CDR1 is LNHDA and CDR2 SQIVND (reference sequence). This chain links TRBV19 with TRBJ1-4; 9 positions match TRBD1. The source is a middle-aged man who had recovered from COVID-19. Specimen: PBMCs or T cells enriched from blood (not recorded which). CDR3 region: CASHRGQGFSTNEKLFF. The CDR3 coding sequence is TGTGCCAGTCACAGGGGACAGGGATTCTCAACTAATGAAAAACTGTTTTTT.